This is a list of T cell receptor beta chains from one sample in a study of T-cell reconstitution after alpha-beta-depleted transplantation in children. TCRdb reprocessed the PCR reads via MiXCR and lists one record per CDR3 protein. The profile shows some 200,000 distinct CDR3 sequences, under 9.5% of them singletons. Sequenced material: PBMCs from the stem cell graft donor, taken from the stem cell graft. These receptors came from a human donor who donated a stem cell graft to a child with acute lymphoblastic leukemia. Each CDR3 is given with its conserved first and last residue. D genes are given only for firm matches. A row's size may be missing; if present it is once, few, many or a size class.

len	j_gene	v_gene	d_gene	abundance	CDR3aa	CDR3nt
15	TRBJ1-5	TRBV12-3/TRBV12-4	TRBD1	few	CASSLSRGKNQPQHF	TGTGCCAGCAGTTTGTCCAGGGGGAAAAATCAGCCCCAGCATTTT
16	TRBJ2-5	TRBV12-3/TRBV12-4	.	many	CASSLAGGVFLETQYF	TGTGCCAGCAGTTTAGCCGGCGGGGTATTTCTGGAGACCCAGTACTTC
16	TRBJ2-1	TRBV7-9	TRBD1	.	CASSSTGQGWNNEQFF	TGTGCCAGCAGCTCCACGGGACAGGGGTGGAACAATGAGCAGTTCTTC
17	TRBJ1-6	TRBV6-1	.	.	CASSEALPSSYNSPLHF	TGTGCCAGCAGTGAAGCACTGCCGAGCTCCTATAATTCACCCCTCCACTTT
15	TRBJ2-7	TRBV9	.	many	CASSVGITEIYEQYF	TGTGCCAGCAGCGTGGGGATAACCGAAATCTACGAGCAGTACTTC
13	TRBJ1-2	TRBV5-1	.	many	CASSLDPDYGYTF	TGCGCCAGCAGCTTGGACCCGGACTATGGCTACACCTTC
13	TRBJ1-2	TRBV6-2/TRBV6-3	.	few	CASMPGPNYGYTF	TGTGCCAGCATGCCGGGTCCAAACTATGGCTACACCTTC
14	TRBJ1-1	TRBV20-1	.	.	CSAREWTPNTEAFF	TGCAGTGCTAGGGAATGGACACCGAACACTGAAGCTTTCTTT
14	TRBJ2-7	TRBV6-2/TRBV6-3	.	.	CASINTRGNYEQYF	TGTGCCAGCATCAACACCCGAGGGAACTACGAGCAGTACTTC
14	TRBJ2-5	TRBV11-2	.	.	CASSLFSGEETQYF	TGTGCCAGCAGCTTATTTTCTGGTGAAGAGACCCAGTACTTC
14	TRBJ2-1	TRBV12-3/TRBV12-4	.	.	CASSLLPGPNEQFF	TGTGCCAGCAGTTTGCTCCCCGGGCCAAATGAGCAGTTCTTC
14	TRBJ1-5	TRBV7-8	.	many	CASSLVGRTQPQHF	TGTGCCAGCAGCTTAGTTGGGAGAACTCAGCCCCAGCATTTT
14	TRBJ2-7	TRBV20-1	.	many	CSASGPENPYEQYF	TGCAGTGCTAGCGGACCAGAAAATCCCTACGAGCAGTACTTC
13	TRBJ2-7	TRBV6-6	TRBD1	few	CASRWDSPYEQYF	TGTGCCAGCAGGTGGGACAGCCCCTACGAGCAGTACTTC
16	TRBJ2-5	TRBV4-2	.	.	CASSQEYHGGGETQYF	TGTGCCAGCAGCCAAGAATACCATGGCGGAGGCGAGACCCAGTACTTC
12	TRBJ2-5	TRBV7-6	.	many	CASSSSGETQYF	TGTGCCAGCAGCTCCTCCGGGGAGACCCAGTACTTC
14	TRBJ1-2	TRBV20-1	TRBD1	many	CSATTGDRIYGYTF	TGCAGTGCCACGACCGGGGACAGGATTTATGGCTACACCTTC
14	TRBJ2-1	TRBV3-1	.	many	CASSQAYRGNEQFF	TGTGCCAGCAGCCAAGCTTATCGGGGTAATGAGCAGTTCTTC
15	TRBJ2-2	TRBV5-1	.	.	CASSPIGVNTGELFF	TGCGCCAGCAGCCCCATAGGGGTGAACACCGGGGAGCTGTTTTTT
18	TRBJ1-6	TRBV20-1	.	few	CSASRPPWGSSYNSPLHF	TGCAGTGCCAGCCGCCCCCCATGGGGCAGCTCCTATAATTCACCCCTCCACTTT
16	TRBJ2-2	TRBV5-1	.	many	CASSLGRSLNTGELFF	TGCGCCAGCAGCTTGGGACGGAGCCTGAACACCGGGGAGCTGTTTTTT
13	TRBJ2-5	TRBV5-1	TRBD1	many	CASSIGQGETQYF	TGCGCCAGCAGCATCGGACAGGGGGAGACCCAGTACTTC
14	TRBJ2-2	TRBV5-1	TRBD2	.	CASSSRGGEGELFF	TGCGCCAGCAGCTCCCGGGGGGGCGAAGGGGAGCTGTTTTTT
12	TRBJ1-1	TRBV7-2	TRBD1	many	CASSQGDTEAFF	TGTGCCAGCAGCCAGGGGGACACTGAAGCTTTCTTT
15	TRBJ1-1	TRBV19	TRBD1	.	CASSITGGENTEAFF	TGTGCCAGTAGTATTACAGGGGGAGAGAACACTGAAGCTTTCTTT
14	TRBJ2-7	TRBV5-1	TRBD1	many	CASSVWDRTYEQYF	TGCGCCAGCAGCGTATGGGACAGGACCTACGAGCAGTACTTC
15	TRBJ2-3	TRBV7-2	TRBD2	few	CASRFASGGTDTQYF	TGTGCCAGCAGATTTGCCAGCGGGGGCACAGATACGCAGTATTTT
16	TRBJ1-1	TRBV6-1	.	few	CASRDLMGPTNTEAFF	TGTGCCAGCAGAGATCTAATGGGACCGACGAACACTGAAGCTTTCTTT
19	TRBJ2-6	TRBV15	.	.	CATSSDLRVSSSGANVLTF	TGTGCCACCAGCAGTGACCTCAGGGTCAGCAGCTCTGGGGCCAACGTCCTGACTTTC
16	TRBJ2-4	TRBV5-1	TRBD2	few	CASSFKTSGGGNIQYF	TGCGCCAGCAGCTTCAAAACTAGCGGGGGCGGAAACATTCAGTACTTC
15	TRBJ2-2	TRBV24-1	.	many	CATSQSARSGGELFF	TGTGCCACCAGTCAATCAGCCCGTTCGGGTGGGGAGCTGTTTTTT
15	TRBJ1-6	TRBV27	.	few	CASSLLRGRGSPLHF	TGTGCCAGCAGTCTCCTACGGGGTAGGGGCTCACCCCTCCACTTT
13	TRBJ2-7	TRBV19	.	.	CASSMSHGYEQYF	TGTGCCAGTAGTATGTCTCACGGCTACGAGCAGTACTTC
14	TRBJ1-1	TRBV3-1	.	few	CASSRSGEGTEAFF	TGTGCCAGCAGCCGATCGGGGGAGGGCACTGAAGCTTTCTTT
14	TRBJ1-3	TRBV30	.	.	CAWNRAGPGNTIYF	TGTGCCTGGAACCGGGCAGGCCCTGGAAACACCATATATTTT
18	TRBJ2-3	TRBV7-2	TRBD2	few	CASSLAQVAGTVANTQYF	TGTGCCAGCAGCTTAGCGCAGGTAGCGGGGACCGTGGCGAATACGCAGTATTTT
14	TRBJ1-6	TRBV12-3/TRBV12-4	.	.	CASSLGQGSLPLHF	TGTGCCAGCAGTTTAGGGCAGGGTTCGCTCCCCCTCCACTTT
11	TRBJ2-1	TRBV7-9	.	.	CASSPVVGQFF	TGTGCCAGCAGCCCGGTGGTGGGGCAGTTCTTC
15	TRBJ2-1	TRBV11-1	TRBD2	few	CASRISGRGGAWQFF	TGTGCCAGCAGAATCAGTGGGCGGGGGGGCGCTTGGCAGTTCTTC
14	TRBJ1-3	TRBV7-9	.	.	CASSTIASRSTIYF	TGTGCCAGCAGCACCATAGCGTCAAGGAGCACCATATATTTT
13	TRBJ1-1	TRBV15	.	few	CATSRVRAPEAFF	TGTGCCACCAGCAGAGTCAGGGCCCCTGAAGCTTTCTTT
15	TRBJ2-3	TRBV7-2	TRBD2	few	CASSFGGGATDTQYF	TGTGCCAGCAGCTTTGGCGGGGGGGCTACAGATACGCAGTATTTT
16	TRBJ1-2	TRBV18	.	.	CASSPGGWSGVYGYTF	TGTGCCAGCTCACCCGGCGGCTGGTCAGGGGTCTATGGCTACACCTTC
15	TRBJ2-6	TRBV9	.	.	CASSVWGTGANVLTF	TGTGCCAGCAGCGTATGGGGTACTGGGGCCAACGTCCTGACTTTC
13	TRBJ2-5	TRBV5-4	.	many	CATGKGPQETQYF	TGTGCCACGGGGAAAGGGCCGCAAGAGACCCAGTACTTC
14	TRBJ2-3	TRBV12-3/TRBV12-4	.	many	CASSLRPETYTQYF	TGTGCCAGCAGTTTGAGGCCAGAAACATATACGCAGTATTTT
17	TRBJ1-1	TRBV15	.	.	CATSRVGRGLLNTEAFF	TGTGCCACCAGCAGAGTGGGACGGGGATTGTTGAACACTGAAGCTTTCTTT
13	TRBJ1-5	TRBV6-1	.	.	CASSEYGAGPQHF	TGTGCCAGCAGTGAATACGGCGCGGGCCCCCAGCATTTT
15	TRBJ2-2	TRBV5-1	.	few	CASSPQGWDTGELFF	TGCGCCAGCAGCCCCCAGGGATGGGACACCGGGGAGCTGTTTTTT
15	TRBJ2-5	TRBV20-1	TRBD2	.	CSATDTGTSQETQYF	TGCAGTGCTACAGACACCGGGACTAGTCAAGAGACCCAGTACTTC
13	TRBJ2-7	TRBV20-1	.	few	CSAPAEGFYEQYF	TGCAGTGCCCCAGCGGAGGGCTTCTACGAGCAGTACTTC
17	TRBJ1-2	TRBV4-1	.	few	CASSQEFSGGLVNGYTF	TGCGCCAGCAGCCAAGAATTCTCTGGGGGTTTAGTAAATGGCTACACCTTC
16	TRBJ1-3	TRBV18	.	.	CASSPPTDSSGNTIYF	TGTGCCAGCTCACCACCGACTGACAGCTCTGGAAACACCATATATTTT
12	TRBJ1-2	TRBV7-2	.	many	CASSSWTDGYTF	TGTGCCAGCAGCTCTTGGACAGACGGCTACACCTTC
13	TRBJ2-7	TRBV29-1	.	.	CSAGQGRSYEQYF	TGCAGCGCCGGGCAGGGGAGGTCCTACGAGCAGTACTTC
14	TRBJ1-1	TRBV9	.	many	CASSVAPEGTEAFF	TGTGCCAGCAGCGTAGCCCCAGAGGGCACTGAAGCTTTCTTT
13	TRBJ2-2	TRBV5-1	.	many	CASSKVATGELFF	TGCGCCAGCAGCAAGGTGGCCACCGGGGAGCTGTTTTTT
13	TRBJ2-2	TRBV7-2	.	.	CASSGSGTGELFF	TGTGCCAGCAGCGGTAGCGGCACCGGGGAGCTGTTTTTT